This section outlines one T cell receptor (beta chain) sequence together with its context. Antigen unknown. V dropped 1 base and J dropped 5; count of bases not matched to a gene: 4. This CDR3 is 14 amino acids long. The germline CDR1 and CDR2 sequences are SGHTA and FQGNSA. The data are from a study of T cells in Graves' hyperthyroidism and ophthalmopathy. Study-wide context: Initial diagnosis, before any treatment, was when peripheral blood was collected.

TCR beta CDR3 sequences were amplified from RNA transcripts. HTBI primers were used for first-round RT-PCR of the TCR CDR3. TCRdb reprocessed the multiplex PCR reads with MiXCR, giving one entry per CDR3 protein. Of 95,000 to 100,000 distinct CDR3 sequences listed, over 50% were seen once; the top ten hold roughly a quarter. General observations from the study: Model predictions of ophthalmopathy came a median approximately 6 months before onset.

Sequenced: blood. The chain links TRBV7-2 to TRBJ2-5, with 7 positions matching TRBD2. The sequence was collected from a woman between 40 and 55 years old with Graves' hyperthyroidism. In DNA, the CDR3 is TGTGCCAGCAGCTTAGGCATGGGGGGGGAGACCCAGTACTTC. This translates into CASSLGMGGETQYF.